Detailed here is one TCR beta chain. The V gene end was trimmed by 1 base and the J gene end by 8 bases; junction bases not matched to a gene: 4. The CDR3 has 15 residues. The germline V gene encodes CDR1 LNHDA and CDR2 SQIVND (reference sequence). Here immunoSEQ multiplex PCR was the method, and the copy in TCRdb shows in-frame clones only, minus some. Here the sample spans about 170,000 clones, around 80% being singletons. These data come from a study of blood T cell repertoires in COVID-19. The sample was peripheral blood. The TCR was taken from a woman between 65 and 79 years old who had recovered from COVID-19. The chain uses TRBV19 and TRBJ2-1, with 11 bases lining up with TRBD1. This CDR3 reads CASSIVGTGGDEQFF. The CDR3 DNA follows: TGTGCCAGTAGTATAGTAGGGACAGGGGGTGATGAGCAGTTCTTC.